This T cell receptor (beta chain) was sequenced for a study of blood T cell repertoires in COVID-19. Study-level information: The United States, Italy and Spain were the sources of the acute and convalescent COVID-19 samples. PBMCs, B-cell-depleted T cells, or T cells provided the cDNA or gDNA that made up the material.

Germline V gene sequence: CDR1 SGHRS, CDR2 YFSETQ. V lost 0 bases to trimming and J lost 6 bases; unmatched junction nucleotides: 11. The CDR3 covers 17 residues. Under the authors' procedure: Reference gene primer amplification in the assay estimated nucleated cell counts. Using immunoSEQ multiplex PCR, the repertoire was profiled, and TCRdb retains in-frame clones only, with some absent. V and J calls and clone size are copied from that table; D and trimming were computed from the DNA. The sample records hundreds of thousands of clones, more than 65% being singletons. Material: peripheral blood. This sequence originates from a woman aged 40 to 50 with active or convalescent COVID-19. The V and J genes are TRBV5-1 and TRBJ2-3, with 9 bases fitting TRBD2. The CDR3 spells CASSLGLTSGLEDTQYF. The CDR3 nucleotides read TGCGCCAGCAGCTTGGGCCTGACTAGCGGACTTGAGGATACGCAGTATTTT.